This T cell receptor beta chain was obtained from a study of blood T cell repertoires in COVID-19. Turning to the study itself: Both acute and convalescent COVID-19 samples were obtained from the United States, Italy and Spain. In each case, the material was cDNA or gDNA derived from T cells, B-cell-depleted T cells, or PBMCs.

The CDR3 is made up of 14 amino acids. Between the trimmed V and J ends, which lost 6 bases and 6 bases, there was a span of 15 bases. The V gene's germline CDR1 is SNHLY and CDR2 FYNNEI. TCRdb keeps only in-frame clones here, not all; method: immunoSEQ multiplex PCR. The top ten hold roughly 1% of the sample, which has hundreds of thousands of clones, 80% to 90% seen once. This clone was observed once. Residents of over 20 US areas, aged about 18 to 95 years, made up the participants. Two negative PCRs, clearance, or symptom resolution characterized the recovered Cohort 3 donors. The receptor's source is a man between 18 and 35 years old who had recovered from COVID-19. Sequencing input: PBMCs or T cells enriched from blood (not recorded which). The V gene is TRBV2, the J gene TRBJ2-1, with D tentatively TRBD1 (6 bases). The CDR3 spells CASRADSPPNEQFF. The CDR3, as DNA: TGTGCCAGCAGGGCGGACAGCCCCCCCAATGAGCAGTTCTTC. The full variable domain, with the rest looked up from reference TRBV2 and TRBJ2-1, is EPEVTQTPSHQVTQMGQEVILRCVPISNHLYFYWYRQILGQKVEFLVSFYNNEISEKSEIFDDQFSVERPDGSNFTLKIRSTKLEDSAMYFCASRADSPPNEQFFGPGTRLTVL.